Each of the 19 T cell receptor beta chains below was sequenced from the same sample in a study of blood T cells in healthy people across ages. Sample-barcoded 5' priming and a J-beta primer mix drove a second PCR of 7 to 11 cycles. TCRdb used MiXCR to reprocess the 5' RACE reads, holding one entry per CDR3 protein. The sample yields 600,000 to 1,000,000 distinct CDR3 sequences, roughly 60% seen once. Sequencing used blood. Source of these receptors: a young man in good health.

The gene calls are TRBV7-2 and TRBJ1-6, with D possibly TRBD1 on 5 matching bases. Germline assignment: CDR1 SGHTA and CDR2 FQGNSA. Between the trimmed V and J ends, which lost 5 bases and 6 bases, there was a span of 14 bases. The CDR3 loop spans 15 amino acids. The CDR3 region has the DNA TGTGCCAGCAGCCCCCCCAGGGTCACTAATTCACCCCTCCACTTT. Translation gives CASSPPRVTNSPLHF.

The chain is built from TRBV6-2 or TRBV6-3 and TRBJ2-3; TRBD2 aligns across 8 bases. The CDR3 sequence is 15 residues long. V lost 4 bases and J lost 8; bases outside the gene matches: 11. Germline lookup yields CDR1 MNHEY and CDR2 SVGEGT. Here the CDR3 reads CASSWGRAGDGTQYF. The DNA of the CDR3 is TGTGCCAGCAGTTGGGGACGAGCGGGAGACGGTACGCAGTATTTT.

V gene TRBV28 combines with J gene TRBJ2-5; TRBD1 might be the D (6 bases). The J call is doubtful: the DNA matches TRBJ2-7 better. Per germline, CDR1 MDHEN and CDR2 SYDVKM. The CDR3 is 12 residues long. The CDR3 DNA sequence: TGTGCCAGCAGTTTATCAGGGGCCGAGCAGTACTTC. Its translation: CASSLSGAEQYF.

This clonotype was picked up one time. The chain couples TRBV6-1 to TRBJ1-2; no reliable D call. From germline, CDR1 is MNHNS and CDR2 SASEGT. The CDR3 is 16 residues long. Deletions cut 2 bases from V and 5 bases from J, with 18 bases between. CDR3 nucleotide sequence: TGTGCCAGCAGTGAACCTGAGGGTTACGTGGGATATGGCTACACCTTC. Its protein product is CASSEPEGYVGYGYTF.

The V gene is TRBV3-1, the J gene TRBJ1-6; D unclear. V was cut by 5 bases and J by 5 bases, with 10 bases left in between. The CDR3 contains 14 residues. From germline, CDR1 is LGHDT and CDR2 YNNKEL (reference sequence). DNA of the CDR3: TGTGCCAGCAGCACGGAGAGAAATAATTCACCCCTCCACTTT. Translating it yields CASSTERNNSPLHF.

The chain uses TRBV5-6 and TRBJ1-5, with TRBD1 as a possible D gene (6 bases). The CDR3 runs to 15 residues. V lost 3 bases and J lost 1, with 11 bases in between. Germline V gene lookup returns CDR1 SGHDT and CDR2 YYEEEE. CDR3 coding DNA: TGTGCCAGCAGCTCGACCACAGGGAGCAATCAGCCCCAGCATTTT. This gives the protein CASSSTTGSNQPQHF. The complete variable domain, with remaining parts taken from reference TRBV5-6 and TRBJ1-5, reads DAGVTQSPTHLIKTRGQQVTLRCSPKSGHDTVSWYQQALGQGPQFIFQYYEEEERQRGNFPDRFSGHQFPNYSSELNVNALLLGDSALYLCASSSTTGSNQPQHFGDGTRLSIL.

The V gene is TRBV10-3, the J gene TRBJ2-5; possibly TRBD1 or TRBD2 for D (6 bases each). The CDR3 runs 13 residues. Germline V CDR1 and CDR2: ENHRY, SYGVKD. Trimming took off 11 bases at V and 3 bases at J, with 16 bases between the two ends. CDR3 bases: TGTGCCGCAAACGCCGGGGGCGAAGAGACCCAGTACTTC. It specifies CAANAGGEETQYF.

Here the CDR3 DNA reads TGTGCCAGCAGCCAGAGCCTCACTCTGAACACTGAAGCTTTCTTT. Its protein is CASSQSLTLNTEAFF. The V and J genes are TRBV7-9 and TRBJ1-1; D not certain. CDR1 is SEHNR, CDR2 FQNEAQ, per germline (reference sequence). The CDR3 has 15 residues. V shed 5 bases and J shed 0 bases, with 13 bases lying between them.

This chain joins TRBV5-1 and TRBJ2-1; maybe TRBD1 (6 bases). The V end was cut by 0 bases, the J end by 7 bases, with 11 bases between. The CDR3 is 14 amino acids. From germline, CDR1 is SGHRS and CDR2 YFSETQ. As DNA, the CDR3 is TGCGCCAGCAGCTTGGCCAACAGGGATAATGAGCAGTTCTTC. It is translated as CASSLANRDNEQFF.

In this sample, this clonotype turned up a few times. The chain carries TRBV4-2 and TRBJ2-7; 9 positions match TRBD1. CDR3 length equals 14 residues. Germline CDR1 reads LGHNA; CDR2 reads YNFKEQ. V trimming: 3 bases; J trimming: 5 bases; junction bases outside the gene matches: 5. The CDR3 DNA sequence: TGTGCCAGCAGCCACCCGGGACAGGGAGACGAGCAGTACTTC. Its translation is CASSHPGQGDEQYF.

The chain combines TRBV20-1 with TRBJ1-2; unclear D gene. The ends were cut back, 0 bases at V and 7 bases at J, with 12 bases in the middle. Germline V gene sequence: CDR1 DFQATT, CDR2 SNEGSKA (reference sequence). The CDR3 spans 13 residues. CDR3 DNA sequence: TGCAGTGCTAGAGATCATCGAGTGAGTGGCTACACCTTC. This codes for CSARDHRVSGYTF.

This clonotype was detected a few times. This chain uses TRBV7-2 with TRBJ1-2; TRBD1 agrees at 9 bases. This CDR3 contains 15 residues. Trimming took 5 bases from V and 4 from J; bases not matched to a gene: 8. From germline, CDR1 is SGHTA and CDR2 FQGNSA. The CDR3 loop reads CASSQAGTGSYGYTF. CDR3 coding DNA: TGTGCCAGCAGCCAAGCCGGGACAGGGAGCTATGGCTACACCTTC. Full variable domain (outside the CDR3, taken from reference TRBV7-2 and TRBJ1-2): GAGVSQSPSNKVTEKGKDVELRCDPISGHTALYWYRQSLGQGLEFLIYFQGNSAPDKSGLPSDRFSAERTGGSVSTLTIQRTQQEDSAVYLCASSQAGTGSYGYTFGSGTRLTVV.

The V gene is TRBV11-1, the J gene TRBJ2-1; 12 nucleotides line up with TRBD2. With V trimmed by 5 bases and J by 10 bases, 6 bases remained unmatched. In germline, CDR1 is SGHAT, CDR2 FQDESV (reference sequence). The CDR3 extends over 14 amino acids. The CDR3 protein is CASSPTSGSGEQFF. Written as DNA, the CDR3 is TGTGCCAGCAGCCCGACTAGCGGGAGTGGCGAGCAGTTCTTC.

This clonotype has only a few counts. The chain links TRBV11-2 to TRBJ1-2; D is ambiguous. Germline CDR1 and CDR2: SGHAT and FQNNGV. The CDR3 is made up of 13 amino acids. V was cut by 6 bases and J by 5 bases, with 13 bases left in between. This chain's CDR3 is CASRTWTAYGYTF. The CDR3 DNA sequence: TGTGCCAGCAGGACCTGGACTGCTTATGGCTACACCTTC.

Written as DNA, the CDR3 is TGTGCCAGCAGCTCAGCCCCGCCGGGACAGGGATCTGAAGCTTTCTTT. It encodes CASSSAPPGQGSEAFF. This chain links TRBV7-8 with TRBJ1-1, with 9 bases matching TRBD1. Trimming cost V 4 bases and J 6 bases; bases outside gene matches: 12. Germline V gene sequence: CDR1 SGHVS, CDR2 FQNEAQ. This CDR3 is built from 16 residues.

The V call is TRBV7-9, the J call TRBJ2-5; 8 positions match TRBD2. V lost 3 bases, J lost 1 base, and 7 bases stayed unmatched. The CDR3 has 16 residues. Germline assignment: CDR1 SEHNR and CDR2 FQNEAQ (reference sequence). This CDR3 reads CASSFSASGFQETQYF. The CDR3 coding sequence is TGTGCCAGCAGCTTTAGTGCTAGCGGGTTCCAAGAGACCCAGTACTTC. The whole variable domain, remainder taken from reference TRBV7-9 and TRBJ2-5, is DTGVSQNPRHKITKRGQNVTFRCDPISEHNRLYWYRQTLGQGPEFLTYFQNEAQLEKSRLLSDRFSAERPKGSFSTLEIQRTEQGDSAMYLCASSFSASGFQETQYFGPGTRLLVL.

The chain carries TRBV20-1 and TRBJ2-1; the D gene is possibly TRBD1 (6 bases). Germline CDR1 is DFQATT and CDR2 is SNEGSKA (reference sequence). V lost 6 bases and J lost 5, with 23 bases in between. The CDR3 runs to 16 residues. The chain's CDR3 is CSASPPQQGIHNEQFF. CDR3 coding DNA: TGCAGTGCCTCCCCGCCCCAGCAGGGGATACACAATGAGCAGTTCTTC.

This chain links TRBV6-1 with TRBJ2-6, with D possibly being TRBD2 (6 bases). Germline V gene data show CDR1 as MNHNS and CDR2 as SASEGT. The CDR3 contains 17 residues. V was clipped by 6 bases and J by 2 bases, with 17 bases between them. The CDR3 bases are TGTGCCAGCAGGCCACGGGGAGGAAGACCTGGGGCCAACGTCCTGACTTTC. Translating gives CASRPRGGRPGANVLTF.

V is TRBV29-1 and J is TRBJ2-7; tentative D call: TRBD2 (6 bases). This CDR3 region has 16 residues. Germline CDR1 SQVTM, CDR2 ANQGSEA. The V end lost 3 bases, the J end lost 2 bases, and 20 bases lay between the germline ends. The CDR3 DNA reads TGCAGCGTTGAGTTCGCCGGGTGGGGACTCACCTACGAGCAGTACTTC. Its protein is CSVEFAGWGLTYEQYF.